The rows below give T cell receptor beta chains drawn from one sample of a study of blood T cell repertoires in COVID-19. The protocol was immunoSEQ multiplex PCR, while the TCRdb copy is restricted to in-frame clones and leaves out a portion. This sample has under 300,000 clones, with more than 85% found just once. Sequencing was carried out using PBMCs or T cells enriched from blood (not recorded which). The receptors were gathered from a woman aged 45-59 years who had recovered from COVID-19. CDR3s include the opening cysteine and the closing phenylalanine or tryptophan. Fields, in order: J gene, V gene, CDR3 protein.

TRBJ1-1	TRBV28	CASSFRDRNTEAFF
TRBJ2-1	TRBV3-1/TRBV3-2	CASSPSGTYNEQFF
TRBJ2-5	TRBV19	CASSAVRDQETQYF
TRBJ1-2	TRBV5-4	CASSLEGRGRYGYTF
TRBJ2-7	TRBV18	CASSPLPGTSGYEQYF
TRBJ1-1	TRBV28	CAGRSGAKNTEAFF
TRBJ1-6	TRBV5-1	CASSLEGEGSPLHF
TRBJ1-1	TRBV3-1/TRBV3-2	CASSQAGMNTEAFF
TRBJ1-6	TRBV5-1	CASSLAGGGYSPLHF
TRBJ2-3	TRBV7-3	CASSLTQGADTQYF
TRBJ1-4	TRBV7-8	CASSPPEGANEKLFF
TRBJ2-7	TRBV27	CASSWTSQFPYEQYF
TRBJ1-2	TRBV30	CAWRSTGDGYTF
TRBJ1-5	TRBV27	CASRHTGWGNQPQHF
TRBJ1-4	TRBV7-6	CASSLAGGDSRTLFF
TRBJ2-5	TRBV25-1	CASTGGSQTQYF
TRBJ2-7	TRBV10-3	CAISAKAPSYEQYF
TRBJ1-1	TRBV15	CATSRRGGEAFF
TRBJ2-3	TRBV29-1	CSVVQGTDTQYF
TRBJ2-1	TRBV10-2	CASTTGGEQFF
TRBJ2-7	TRBV3-1/TRBV3-2	CASSQSGALYEQYF
TRBJ2-1	TRBV19	CASSEVTISRDEQFF
TRBJ2-1	TRBV2	CASGGWTNEQFF
TRBJ1-1	TRBV29-1	CSVHSYTEAFF
TRBJ2-5	TRBV27	CASSLTPHRRGGGETQYF
TRBJ1-6	TRBV6-6	CASRTGESPLHF
TRBJ1-4	TRBV28	CASSFRGMEKLFF
TRBJ2-1	TRBV27	CASSLSGTSVYNEQFF
TRBJ1-1	TRBV5-6	CASSYMLRAAEAFF